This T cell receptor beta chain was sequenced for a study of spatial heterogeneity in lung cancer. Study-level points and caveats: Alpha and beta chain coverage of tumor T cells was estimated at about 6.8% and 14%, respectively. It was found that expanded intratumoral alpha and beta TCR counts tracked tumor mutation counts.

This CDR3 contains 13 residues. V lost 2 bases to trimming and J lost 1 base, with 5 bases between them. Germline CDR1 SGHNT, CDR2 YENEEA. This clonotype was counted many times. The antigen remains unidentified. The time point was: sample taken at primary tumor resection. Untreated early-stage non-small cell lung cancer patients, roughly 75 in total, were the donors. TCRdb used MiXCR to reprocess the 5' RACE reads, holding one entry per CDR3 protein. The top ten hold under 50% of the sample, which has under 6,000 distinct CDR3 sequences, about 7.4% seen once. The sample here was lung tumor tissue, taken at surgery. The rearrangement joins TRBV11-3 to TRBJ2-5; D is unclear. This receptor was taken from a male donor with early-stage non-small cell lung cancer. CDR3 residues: CASSLQVQETQYF. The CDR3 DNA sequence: TGTGCCAGCAGCTTACAGGTCCAAGAGACCCAGTACTTC.